The sample holds a few counts of the clone carrying this TCR beta chain. Its antigen is unknown. The sample is drawn from a study of Ad26.COV2.S vaccination and SARS-CoV-2 variants. Trimming pared 2 bases from V and 4 bases from J, leaving 9 bases between. This CDR3 is 13 amino acids long. In germline, CDR1 is MNHEY, CDR2 SVGAGI. This sample's treatment: 19 received Ad26.COV2.S at low or high dose, single or two shots; 5 received placebo; per-sample allocation not given. Sampling took place 63 days after the first vaccine or placebo injection. Only in-frame clones appear in the TCRdb table, and some are missing; sequencing was by immunoSEQ multiplex PCR. This sample yields about 470,000 clones, of which 90% are seen a single time; more than 3.5% belongs to the top ten. General observations from the study: An underestimation of total T cell responses may have resulted from the TCR breadth and depth analyses.

The chain combines TRBV6-5 with TRBJ2-7; D gene ambiguous. The sequence came from a person aged 18-60 years who received the Ad26.COV2.S COVID-19 vaccine or a placebo. The sequencing here drew on peripheral blood, taken in a trial of Ad26.COV2.S vaccine versus placebo. The CDR3: CASSYALGYEQYF. The CDR3 DNA reads TGTGCCAGCAGTTACGCCTTAGGGTACGAGCAGTACTTC.